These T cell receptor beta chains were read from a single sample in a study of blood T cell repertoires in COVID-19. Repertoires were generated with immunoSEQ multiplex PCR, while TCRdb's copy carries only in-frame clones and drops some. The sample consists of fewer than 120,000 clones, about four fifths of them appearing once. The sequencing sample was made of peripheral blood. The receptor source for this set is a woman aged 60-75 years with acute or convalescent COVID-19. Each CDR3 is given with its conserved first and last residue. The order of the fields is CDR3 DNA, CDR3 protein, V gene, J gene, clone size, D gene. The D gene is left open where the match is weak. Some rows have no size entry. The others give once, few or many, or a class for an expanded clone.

TGTGCCAGCAGCCAAGAGACCGGACTGGTCTCTAATGAGCAGTTCTTC,CASSQETGLVSNEQFF,TRBV3-1/TRBV3-2,TRBJ2-1,-,-
TGTGCCAGCAGCTGGGGGGGTAGAGATCAGCCCCAGCATTTT,CASSWGGRDQPQHF,TRBV7-2,TRBJ1-5,-,-
TGCGCCAGCAGCCATCCCGGGACTGGCAAAAACATTCAGTACTTC,CASSHPGTGKNIQYF,TRBV4-1,TRBJ2-4,-,-
TGCAGTGCTAGTACAGATTATGGCTACACCTTC,CSASTDYGYTF,TRBV20-1,TRBJ1-2,-,-
TGTGCCAGCAGCTTCCAGGGGGCTGGAAACACCATATATTTT,CASSFQGAGNTIYF,TRBV5-4,TRBJ1-3,-,TRBD1
TGTGCCAGTAGTATAGGATGGGGCTCACCCCTCCACTTT,CASSIGWGSPLHF,TRBV19,TRBJ1-6,few,-
TGTGTCAGCAGCTGGGGACAGGACACTGAAGCTTTCTTT,CVSSWGQDTEAFF,TRBV5-8,TRBJ1-1,-,TRBD1
TGTGCCACCAGCAGAGGGGGGACAGGAACCTACGAGCAGTACTTC,CATSRGGTGTYEQYF,TRBV15,TRBJ2-7,once,TRBD1
TGTGCCAGCAGCCCCCGGAGATGGCGTGGTGGCTACACCTTC,CASSPRRWRGGYTF,TRBV11-2,TRBJ1-2,-,-
TGCGCCAGCAGCTTCTCAGGGAACGTAGCAGATACGCAGTATTTT,CASSFSGNVADTQYF,TRBV5-1,TRBJ2-3,-,-
TGTGCCAGCAGCAGGGAGGGGCCAGATGGCTACACCTTC,CASSREGPDGYTF,TRBV2,TRBJ1-2,-,-
TGTGCCAGCAGTTACTCGACCCTCAGGGGCCAAGAGACCCAGTACTTC,CASSYSTLRGQETQYF,TRBV6-6,TRBJ2-5,-,-
TGTGCCAGTAGGAGGGGGTCGGGGAATCAGCCCCAGCATTTT,CASRRGSGNQPQHF,TRBV19,TRBJ1-5,once,-
TGTGCCAGCAGCCAAGCGCAGAGGAACACTGAAGCTTTCTTT,CASSQAQRNTEAFF,TRBV13,TRBJ1-1,few,-
TGTGCCAGCAGCGCATTCACAGGGGGCGCAGATACGCAGTATTTT,CASSAFTGGADTQYF,TRBV7-3,TRBJ2-3,-,TRBD1
TGTGCCAGCATTGGGGAGTTGAGGAACACGCAGTATTTT,CASIGELRNTQYF,TRBV6-5,TRBJ2-3,-,-
TGTGCCAGCAGCCCCCCGGTGATCTGGAGGACTGAAGCTTTCTTT,CASSPPVIWRTEAFF,TRBV11-2,TRBJ1-1,-,-
TGTGCCAGCAGCCAAGATCTTATCTTTCGACTAGCGGGGGACGTCGAGCAGTTCTTC,CASSQDLIFRLAGDVEQFF,TRBV3-1/TRBV3-2,TRBJ2-1,-,TRBD2
TGTGCCAGCAGTCTACTAGCGGGGGAGGCAGATACGCAGTATTTT,CASSLLAGEADTQYF,TRBV28,TRBJ2-3,-,TRBD2
TGTGCCAGCAGCCAGGGTCAGGGGTCCTATAATTCACCCCTCCACTTT,CASSQGQGSYNSPLHF,TRBV14,TRBJ1-6,-,-
TGTGCCACCAGCAGAGCATCGGACAGTTCACCCCTCCACTTT,CATSRASDSSPLHF,TRBV15,TRBJ1-6,once,-
TGTGCCAGCAGTGAGGACAGGCAACGAGGCTACACCTTC,CASSEDRQRGYTF,TRBV2,TRBJ1-2,-,TRBD1
TGTGCCAGCAGTTCCCCGGGGGGGGATGAAAAACTGTTTTTT,CASSSPGGDEKLFF,TRBV28,TRBJ1-4,-,-
TGTGCCAGCAGCTTGTCAGGGGCTGGGACAGATACGCAGTATTTT,CASSLSGAGTDTQYF,TRBV5-5,TRBJ2-3,-,-
TGTGCCAGCAGCCCCCGAGGGGGAAGCTATGGCTACACCTTC,CASSPRGGSYGYTF,TRBV7-3,TRBJ1-2,once,-
TGTGCCAGTGCGACAGGGACGCGAGAAAAACTGTTTTTT,CASATGTREKLFF,TRBV6-5,TRBJ1-4,-,TRBD1
TGTGCCAGCAGCTTGAATGGACAGGTCTTCTACGAGCAGTACTTC,CASSLNGQVFYEQYF,TRBV5-5,TRBJ2-7,-,TRBD1
TGTGCCAGCAGTGTAGGCGGCGGGGGCGGAAATTCACCCCTCCACTTT,CASSVGGGGGNSPLHF,TRBV25-1,TRBJ1-6,once,-
TGTGCCAGCTCACCACTTGGTCCTGACAACTCTGGAAACACCATATATTTT,CASSPLGPDNSGNTIYF,TRBV18,TRBJ1-3,-,-